These 5 T cell receptor beta chains share one sample of origin, sequenced in a study of cytomegalovirus exposure and HLA in healthy donors. PCR employed 60 Vbeta and 13 Jbeta primers. TCRdb's copy holds only in-frame clones and misses some; the assay was immunoSEQ multiplex PCR. Among about 140,000 clones listed, approximately 82% were seen once. The sample comprised PBMCs. Receptor source: a man aged 30-40 years in good health and CMV-seropositive.

The rearrangement links TRBV6-1 to TRBJ2-3; D gene unclear. This CDR3 is 14 amino acids long. Germline CDR1 reads MNHNS; CDR2 reads SASEGT. Trimming cost V 4 bases and J 3 bases, with 11 bases left between them. CDR3 amino acids: CASSGGGFTDTQYF. In DNA form, the CDR3 reads TGTGCCAGCAGTGGAGGCGGATTTACAGATACGCAGTATTTT.

The chain recombines TRBV7-2 with TRBJ2-3; 9 nucleotides match TRBD1. CDR1 and CDR2 from the germline V gene are SGHTA and FQGNSA. The CDR3 consists of 15 residues. J lost 4 bases, V lost 3 bases, and 5 bases had no gene match. The CDR3 sequence: CASSFGDRGSDTQYF. DNA for the CDR3: TGTGCCAGCAGCTTCGGAGACAGGGGGTCAGATACGCAGTATTTT.

The gene calls are TRBV30 and TRBJ1-5, with TRBD1 matching over 7 bases. Germline-derived CDR1 and CDR2 are GTSNPN and SVGIG (reference sequence). This CDR3 region has 14 residues. V lost 0 bases, J lost 9 bases, and 8 bases stayed unmatched. The CDR3 region has the DNA TGTGCCTGGAGTGTAGGGACAGCTTTCGGGCCCCAGCATTTT. It specifies CAWSVGTAFGPQHF.

As DNA, the CDR3 is TGTGCCAGCAGTTTAGGGGGGGCAACCGGGACAGGGGAACCTTATGGCTACACCTTC. It codes for CASSLGGATGTGEPYGYTF. The chain links TRBV28 to TRBJ1-2; TRBD1 aligns across 10 bases. With V trimmed by 2 bases and J by 5 bases, 17 bases remained unmatched. The CDR3 loop spans 19 amino acids. CDR1 is MDHEN and CDR2 is SYDVKM in the germline V gene.

The V and J genes are TRBV10-3 and TRBJ2-5, with a weak D call TRBD2 (6 bases). CDR1 is ENHRY, CDR2 SYGVKD, per germline. The CDR3 has 12 amino acids. Trimming removed 11 bases at V and 2 bases at J, with 12 bases between. The CDR3 sequence: CAPRAGQETQYF. The CDR3 DNA reads TGTGCCCCGCGGGCGGGGCAAGAGACCCAGTACTTC.